This T cell receptor beta chain was obtained from a study of blood T cells in healthy people across ages. Study outcomes and limitations: The lack of PBMC sorting stopped any conclusive naive versus antigen-experienced comparison. Changes in expanded clonotypes were possibly confounded, as the CMV status of donors was unknown. Roughly linear declines in TCR beta diversity per million T cells occurred with age.

This clonotype showed up just a few times. Its antigen is unidentified. The J segment lost 5 bases and the V segment lost 0 bases, leaving 4 bases of the junction unmatched. This CDR3 comprises 15 residues. The germline V gene encodes CDR1 SGDLS and CDR2 YYNGEE. Together with a sample-barcoded 5' primer, a J-beta primer mix was included in a second PCR lasting about 7 to 11 cycles. TCRdb redid the calling of the 5' RACE reads with MiXCR, one entry per CDR3 protein. The repertoire holds roughly 500,000 distinct CDR3 sequences, with 24% as singletons. Separately, the same data were catalogued under a study of T cells of mothers and their children. That study adds: Amplification in the second PCR used the M1S primer, which added sample barcodes and 2-4 random nucleotides.

The rearrangement joins TRBV9 to TRBJ2-2; 7 bases line up with TRBD2. The source of this sequence is a boy aged 5-17 years in good health. The sample taken for sequencing was blood. The CDR3 loop is CASSVVGLPTGELFF. The CDR3 DNA reads TGTGCCAGCAGCGTAGTGGGACTACCGACCGGGGAGCTGTTTTTT.